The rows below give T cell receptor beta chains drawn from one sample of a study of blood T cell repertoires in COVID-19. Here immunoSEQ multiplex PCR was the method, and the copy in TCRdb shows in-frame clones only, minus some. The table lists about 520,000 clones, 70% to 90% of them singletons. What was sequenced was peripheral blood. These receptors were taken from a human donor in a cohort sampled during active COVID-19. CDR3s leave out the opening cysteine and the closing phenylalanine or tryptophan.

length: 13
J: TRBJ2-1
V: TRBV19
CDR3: ASSDRLGGGHEQF

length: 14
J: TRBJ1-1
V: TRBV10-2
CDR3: ASSERLTGEGTEAF

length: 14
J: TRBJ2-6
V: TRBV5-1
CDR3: ASSLAGNSGANVLT

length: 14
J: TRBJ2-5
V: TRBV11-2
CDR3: ASSPGLAAIQETQY

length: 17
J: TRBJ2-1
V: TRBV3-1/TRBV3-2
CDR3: ASSPRGLAGGGTYNEQF

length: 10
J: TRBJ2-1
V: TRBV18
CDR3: ASSTPLNEQF

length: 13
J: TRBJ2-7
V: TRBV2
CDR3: ASRAGLAGTYEQY

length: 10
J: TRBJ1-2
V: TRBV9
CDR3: ASSVGGTGYT

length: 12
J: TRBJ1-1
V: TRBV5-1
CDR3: ASSLQGPDTEAF

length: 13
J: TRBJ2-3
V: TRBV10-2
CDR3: ASRLAGGYTDTQY

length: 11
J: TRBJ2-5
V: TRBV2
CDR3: ASSVAGAETQY

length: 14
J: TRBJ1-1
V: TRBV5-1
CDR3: ASSFQQGALGTEAF